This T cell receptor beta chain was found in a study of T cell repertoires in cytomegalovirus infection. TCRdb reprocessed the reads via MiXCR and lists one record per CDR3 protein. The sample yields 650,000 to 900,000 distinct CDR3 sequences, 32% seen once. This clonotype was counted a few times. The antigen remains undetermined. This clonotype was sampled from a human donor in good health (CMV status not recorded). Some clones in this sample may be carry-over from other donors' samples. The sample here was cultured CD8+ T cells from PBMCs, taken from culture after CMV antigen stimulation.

The CDR3: CASSYTFREAEAFF. Here the CDR3 DNA reads TGTGCCAGCAGTTACACTTTCAGGGAGGCTGAAGCTTTCTTT. The chain employs TRBV6-5 and TRBJ1-1, with D possibly matching TRBD1 (5 bases). CDR1 and CDR2 (germline): MNHEY, SVGAGI. V was cut by 2 bases and J by 6 bases, with 13 bases left in between. This CDR3 has 14 residues.